Listed below are T cell receptor beta chains from one sample, sequenced in a study of blood T cell repertoires in COVID-19. Repertoires were generated with immunoSEQ multiplex PCR, while TCRdb's copy carries only in-frame clones and drops some. The data show roughly 220,000 clones, 70% to 90% seen once. The sample was peripheral blood. The origin of the receptors is a man at least 80 years old with acute or convalescent COVID-19. CDR3s include the opening cysteine and the closing phenylalanine or tryptophan. The D gene is left open where the match is weak. Only some rows state a clone size, as once, few, many or a class for expanded clones.

v_gene	j_gene	d_gene	abundance	CDR3nt	CDR3aa
TRBV19	TRBJ2-7	TRBD1	.	TGTGCCAGTAGTATTGGACAGGGCTCCTACGAGCAGTACTTC	CASSIGQGSYEQYF
TRBV30	TRBJ1-6	.	.	TGTGCCTGGAGTCAGCGGGCTAATTCACCCCTCCACTTT	CAWSQRANSPLHF
TRBV27	TRBJ1-4	.	.	TGTGCCAGCAGCCTAAGGGACTCAAGGGGTGAAAAACTGTTTTTT	CASSLRDSRGEKLFF
TRBV3-1/TRBV3-2	TRBJ2-1	TRBD2	.	TGTGCCAGCACTAAAGCGGGGGTTGAGCAGTTCTTC	CASTKAGVEQFF
TRBV10-3	TRBJ2-1	TRBD1	.	TGTGCCATCAGTGAGGGACCGGGACAGGGGATCAATGAGCAGTTCTTC	CAISEGPGQGINEQFF
TRBV3-1/TRBV3-2	TRBJ1-1	.	.	TGTGCCAGCAGCCAAGGCCAGAGCGGGAGCACTGAAGCTTTCTTT	CASSQGQSGSTEAFF
TRBV15	TRBJ2-2	TRBD2	.	TGTGCCACCAGCAGAGATACGGGAGGCGGGAGGGCCCCTAGCGGGGAGCTGTTTTTT	CATSRDTGGGRAPSGELFF
TRBV5-1	TRBJ2-7	.	.	TGCGCCAGCAGTCTTGCCCCGGGAAGCGACGGGTACGAGCAGTACTTC	CASSLAPGSDGYEQYF
TRBV19	TRBJ1-3	.	once	TGTGCCAGTAGTATGGGCCGGGGCTCTGGAAACACCATATATTTT	CASSMGRGSGNTIYF
TRBV5-4	TRBJ2-7	.	.	TGTGCCAGCAGCTCCAGTTTCCGAAGCGGCGAGCAGTACTTC	CASSSSFRSGEQYF
TRBV11-2	TRBJ1-2	TRBD1	.	TGTGCCAGCAGCCCCCAGGGGGCCCTCGGCTACACCTTC	CASSPQGALGYTF
TRBV4-3	TRBJ1-3	.	.	TGCGCCAGCAGCCAACAACGTACAGAAGCCTCTGGAAACACCATATATTTT	CASSQQRTEASGNTIYF
TRBV7-8	TRBJ1-3	TRBD1	.	TGTGCCAGCAGCCCCCGGACAGGACCCTCTGGAAACACCATATATTTT	CASSPRTGPSGNTIYF
TRBV7-6	TRBJ2-1	TRBD2	.	TGTGCCAGCAGCACCCCCGCGGGAGCCGCCTACAATGAGCAGTTCTTC	CASSTPAGAAYNEQFF
TRBV2	TRBJ2-7	TRBD2	.	TGTGCCAGCCTTTGGCGGGAGGCCTACGAGCAGTACTTC	CASLWREAYEQYF
TRBV9	TRBJ2-2	TRBD2	many	TGTGCCAGCAGCGTAGCTACACTAGCGGCCGCTAACACCGGGGAGCTGTTTTTT	CASSVATLAAANTGELFF
TRBV2	TRBJ1-2	.	.	TGTGCCAGCAACCCGACAGAGAGCAGTGGCTACACCTTC	CASNPTESSGYTF
TRBV7-9	TRBJ2-5	TRBD1	once	TGTGCCAGCAGCCCCGGACAGGGGGAAGAGACCCAGTACTTC	CASSPGQGEETQYF
TRBV2	TRBJ2-4	.	.	TGTGCCAGCAGTGCGACAGGTGGAAACATTCAGTACTTC	CASSATGGNIQYF
TRBV27	TRBJ1-1	.	few	TGTGCCAGCAGTTTAAGTAGGCGGACTGAAGCTTTCTTT	CASSLSRRTEAFF
TRBV18	TRBJ2-5	TRBD2	.	TGTGCCAGCTCACAACTAGCGACCCCTCAAGAGACCCAGTACTTC	CASSQLATPQETQYF
TRBV29-1	TRBJ2-1	.	.	TGCAGCCATAGGGGTCCAAAACTCGGTGAGCAGTTCTTC	CSHRGPKLGEQFF
TRBV11-3	TRBJ2-3	TRBD2	.	TGTGCCAGCAGCTTCGGGAGGACAGATACGCAGTATTTT	CASSFGRTDTQYF
TRBV7-9	TRBJ1-1	.	.	TGTGCCAGCAGCTTCCTGAATGACAGGCGCCGGCCCAAGGCTTTCTTT	CASSFLNDRRRPKAFF
TRBV9	TRBJ2-1	TRBD2	.	TGTGCCAGCAGCCCAGGACTAGCGGGAGGCAGCTCCTACAATGAGCAGTTCTTC	CASSPGLAGGSSYNEQFF
TRBV11-2	TRBJ2-3	.	.	TGTGCCAGCAGCCGACGGGGGACCACAGATACGCAGTATTTT	CASSRRGTTDTQYF
TRBV2	TRBJ1-4	TRBD1	.	TGTGCCAGCAGGACACAGGGGACTAATGAAAAACTGTTTTTT	CASRTQGTNEKLFF
TRBV11-3	TRBJ1-3	.	.	TGTGCCAGCAGCTTCGGGGGAGTCAGAGACACCATATATTTT	CASSFGGVRDTIYF
TRBV5-1	TRBJ2-3	.	.	TGCGCCAGCAGCTTGACCCACCTGGGAGGTAGCACAGATACGCAGTATTTT	CASSLTHLGGSTDTQYF
TRBV5-4	TRBJ2-5	TRBD2	.	TGTGCCAGCAGGGGTCAGGCAGGACTAGCTGCGACCCAGTACTTC	CASRGQAGLAATQYF
TRBV30	TRBJ2-3	.	once	TGTGCCTGGAGTGTCGGAGGGGCGGATACAGATACGCAGTATTTT	CAWSVGGADTDTQYF
TRBV30	TRBJ2-1	.	.	TGTGCCTGGAGTAGACAGGACCCTTACAATGAGCAGTTCTTC	CAWSRQDPYNEQFF
TRBV27	TRBJ1-6	.	once	TGTGCCAGCAGTTTAAGGTCCAGGACCTATAATTCACCCCTCCACTTT	CASSLRSRTYNSPLHF
TRBV27	TRBJ2-5	.	.	TGTGCCAGCAGTTTCGACAGCCATTTTGCTGCAGAGACCCAGTACTTC	CASSFDSHFAAETQYF
TRBV2	TRBJ1-2	.	.	TGTGCCAGCAGTGCCGGGAGTGGCTACACCTTC	CASSAGSGYTF
TRBV7-3	TRBJ2-3	TRBD2	.	TGTGCCAGCAGCTTAATGCCTAGCGGGAGGGCCCTCGCAGATACGCAGTATTTT	CASSLMPSGRALADTQYF
TRBV29-1	TRBJ2-5	.	once	TGCAGCGTTGATAGGGGTCCACAAGAGACCCAGTACTTC	CSVDRGPQETQYF
TRBV6-1	TRBJ1-1	.	.	TGTGCCAGCAACCTACCTGGAGGACGGGAAGCTTTCTTT	CASNLPGGREAFF
TRBV28	TRBJ1-2	TRBD1	.	TGTGCCAGCAGTCGACCGGGACAGGTCTATGGCTACACCTTC	CASSRPGQVYGYTF
TRBV19	TRBJ1-1	TRBD1	.	TGTGCCAGTAGTATCCCCTCATCGACAGGGCCGAACACTGAAGCTTTCTTT	CASSIPSSTGPNTEAFF
TRBV6-2/TRBV6-3	TRBJ1-5	TRBD1	.	TGTGCCAGCAGCCCCGGATACAGGGGGGGCCGCAATCAGCCCCAGCATTTT	CASSPGYRGGRNQPQHF